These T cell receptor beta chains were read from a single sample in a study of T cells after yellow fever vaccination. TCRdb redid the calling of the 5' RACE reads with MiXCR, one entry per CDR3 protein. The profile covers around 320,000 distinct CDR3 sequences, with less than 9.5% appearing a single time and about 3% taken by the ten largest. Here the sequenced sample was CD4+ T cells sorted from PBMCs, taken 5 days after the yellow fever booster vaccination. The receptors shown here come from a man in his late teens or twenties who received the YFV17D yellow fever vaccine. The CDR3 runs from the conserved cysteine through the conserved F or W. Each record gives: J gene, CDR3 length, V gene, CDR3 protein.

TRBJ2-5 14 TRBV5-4 CASSRGGTSKTQYF
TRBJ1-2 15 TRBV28 CATDVKGAGGHGYTF
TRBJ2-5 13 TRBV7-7 CASSRDFQETQYF
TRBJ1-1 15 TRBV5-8 CASSLTQGANTEAFF
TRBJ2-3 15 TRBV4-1 CASRTGQGRTDTQYF
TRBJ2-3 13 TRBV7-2 CASSASELHTQYF
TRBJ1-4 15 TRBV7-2 CASSLLGGASEKLFF
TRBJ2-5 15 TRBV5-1 CASSFGIQGGETQYF
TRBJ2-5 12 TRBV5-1 CASSLIEETQYF
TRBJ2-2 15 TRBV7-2 CASRKAGAKGGELFF
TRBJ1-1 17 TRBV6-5 CASSYNRQGFMNTEAFF
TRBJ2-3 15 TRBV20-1 CSVEYGGSFTDTQYF
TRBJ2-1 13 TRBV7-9 CASSLLGSGEQFF
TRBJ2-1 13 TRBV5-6 CASSFSRGNEQFF
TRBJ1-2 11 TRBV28 CASSPRGGYTF
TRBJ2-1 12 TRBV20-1 CSAYNQGDEQFF
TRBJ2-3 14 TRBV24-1 CATSAVLSTDTQYF
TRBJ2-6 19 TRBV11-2 CASSLVRGRVPPGANVLTF
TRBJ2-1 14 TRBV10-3 CAISVGITYNEQFF
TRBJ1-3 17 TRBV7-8 CASSLAGTGVFGNTIYF
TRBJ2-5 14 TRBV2 CASQRGLVYETQYF
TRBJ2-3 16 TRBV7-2 CASSKRTGISTDTQYF
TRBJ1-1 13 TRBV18 CASSPSDRGQAFF
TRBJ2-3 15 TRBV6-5 CASSYTGTRTDTQYF
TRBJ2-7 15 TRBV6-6 CASRPITGKEYEQYF
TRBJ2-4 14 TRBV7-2 CASSLALAKNIQYF
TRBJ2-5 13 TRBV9 CASSGQWRETQYF
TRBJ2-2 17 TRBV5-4 CASSRKLAGDNTGELFF
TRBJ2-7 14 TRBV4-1 CASSQDPTAYEQYF
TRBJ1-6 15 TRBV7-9 CASSQQGTLRSPLHF
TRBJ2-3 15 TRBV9 CASSVASGGRQTQYF